The T cell receptor (beta chain) under discussion was sequenced for a study of shared clonotypes between healthy human individuals. Data came from immunoSEQ multiplex PCR; TCRdb stores just in-frame clones and leaves some out. Of more than 2 million clones listed, 90% to 95% are singletons. Trimming stripped 2 bases from V and 5 bases from J, with 5 bases between. Per germline, CDR1 SGHRS and CDR2 YFSETQ. The CDR3 length is 12 residues. A word on this clone: This same CDR3 is encoded by further DNA sequences in the sample.

The chain has TRBV5-1 and TRBJ2-4; D is undetermined. Material: naive CD4+ T cells sorted from blood. The subset was: CD45RA+ positively selected. The sequence derives from a young man in good health. CDR3 nucleotides: TGCGCCAGCAGCTTAGAGGAAAACATTCAGTACTTC. Its translation: CASSLEENIQYF.